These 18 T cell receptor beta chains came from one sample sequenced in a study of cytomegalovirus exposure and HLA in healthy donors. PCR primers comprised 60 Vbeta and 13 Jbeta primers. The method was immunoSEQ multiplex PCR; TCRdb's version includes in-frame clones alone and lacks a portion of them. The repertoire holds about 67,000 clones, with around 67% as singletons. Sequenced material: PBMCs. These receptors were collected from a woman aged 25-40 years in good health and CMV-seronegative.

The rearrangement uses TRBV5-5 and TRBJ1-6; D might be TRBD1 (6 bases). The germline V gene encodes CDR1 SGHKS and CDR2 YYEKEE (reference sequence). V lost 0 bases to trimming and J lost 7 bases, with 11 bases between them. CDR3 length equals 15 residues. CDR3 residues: CASSLGGRGNSPLHF. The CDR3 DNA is TGTGCCAGCAGCTTGGGCGGCAGGGGCAATTCACCCCTCCACTTT.

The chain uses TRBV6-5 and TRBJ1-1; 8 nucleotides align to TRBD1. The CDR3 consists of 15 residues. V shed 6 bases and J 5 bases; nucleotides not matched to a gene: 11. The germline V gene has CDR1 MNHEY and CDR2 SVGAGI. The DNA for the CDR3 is TGTGCCAGCAGCCCCAGACAGGGGAGAGGGACTGAAGCTTTCTTT. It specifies CASSPRQGRGTEAFF.

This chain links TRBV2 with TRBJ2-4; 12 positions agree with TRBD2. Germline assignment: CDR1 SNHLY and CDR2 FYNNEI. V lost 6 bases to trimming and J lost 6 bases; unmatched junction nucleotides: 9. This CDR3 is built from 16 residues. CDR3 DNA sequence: TGTGCCAGCAGACGACTAGCGGGGGCCCGGGGAAACATTCAGTACTTC. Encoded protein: CASRRLAGARGNIQYF.

The CDR3 spells CASSEELAIGIYNEQFF. The CDR3 DNA reads as TGTGCCAGCAGTGAAGAACTAGCAATTGGTATTTACAATGAGCAGTTCTTC. The rearrangement links TRBV6-1 to TRBJ2-1, with D maybe TRBD2 (6 bases). This CDR3 is 17 amino acids long. V was trimmed by 1 base and J by 4 bases, leaving 17 bases between them. CDR1 is MNHNS and CDR2 is SASEGT in the germline V gene.

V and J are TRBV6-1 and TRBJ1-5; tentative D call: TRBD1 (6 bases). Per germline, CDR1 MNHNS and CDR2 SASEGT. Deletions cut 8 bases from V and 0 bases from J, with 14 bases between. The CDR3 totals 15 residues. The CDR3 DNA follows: TGTGCCAGCCAGGGGTCAAGCTATAGCAATCAGCCCCAGCATTTT. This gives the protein CASQGSSYSNQPQHF.

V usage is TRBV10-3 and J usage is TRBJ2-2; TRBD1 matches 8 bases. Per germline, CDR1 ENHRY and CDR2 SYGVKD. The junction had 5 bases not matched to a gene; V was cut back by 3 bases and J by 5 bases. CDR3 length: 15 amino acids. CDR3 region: CAISDGQGGTGELFF. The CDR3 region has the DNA TGTGCCATCAGTGACGGACAGGGTGGGACCGGGGAGCTGTTTTTT.

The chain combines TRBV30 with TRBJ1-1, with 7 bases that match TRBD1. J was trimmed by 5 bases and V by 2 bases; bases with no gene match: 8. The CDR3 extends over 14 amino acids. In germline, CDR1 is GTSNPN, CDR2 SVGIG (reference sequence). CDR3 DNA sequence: TGTGCCTGGAGTCCGAGGACAGGACTGACTGAAGCTTTCTTT. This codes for CAWSPRTGLTEAFF.

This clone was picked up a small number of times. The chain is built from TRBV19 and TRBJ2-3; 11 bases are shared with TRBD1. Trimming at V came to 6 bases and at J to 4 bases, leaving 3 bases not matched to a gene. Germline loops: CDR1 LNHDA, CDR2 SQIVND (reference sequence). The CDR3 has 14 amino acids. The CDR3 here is CASRLGQGADTQYF. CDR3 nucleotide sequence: TGTGCCAGTAGATTGGGACAGGGGGCAGATACGCAGTATTTT.

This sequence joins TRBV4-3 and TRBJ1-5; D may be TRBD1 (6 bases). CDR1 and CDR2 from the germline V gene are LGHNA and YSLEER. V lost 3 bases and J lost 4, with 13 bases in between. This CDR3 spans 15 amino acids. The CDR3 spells CASSQGTSKNQPQHF. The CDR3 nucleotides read TGCGCCAGCAGCCAGGGGACATCCAAAAATCAGCCCCAGCATTTT.

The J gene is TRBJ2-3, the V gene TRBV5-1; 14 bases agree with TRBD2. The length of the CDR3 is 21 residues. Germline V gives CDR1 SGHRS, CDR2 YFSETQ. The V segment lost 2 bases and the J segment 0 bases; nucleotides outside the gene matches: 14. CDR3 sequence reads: CASSFQPQRTSGGLSTDTQYF. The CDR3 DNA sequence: TGCGCCAGCAGCTTTCAACCCCAAAGGACTAGCGGGGGGTTAAGCACAGATACGCAGTATTTT.

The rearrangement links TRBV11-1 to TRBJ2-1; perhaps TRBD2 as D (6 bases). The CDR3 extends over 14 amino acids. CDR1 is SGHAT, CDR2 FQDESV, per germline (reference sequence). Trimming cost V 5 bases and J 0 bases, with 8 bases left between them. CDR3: CASSRDFSYNEQFF. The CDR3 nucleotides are TGTGCCAGCAGCCGGGACTTCTCCTACAATGAGCAGTTCTTC.

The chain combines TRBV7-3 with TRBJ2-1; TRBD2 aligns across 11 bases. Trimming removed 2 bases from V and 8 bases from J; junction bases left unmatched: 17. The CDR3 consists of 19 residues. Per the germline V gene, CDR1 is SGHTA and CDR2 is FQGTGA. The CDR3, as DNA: TGTGCCAGCAGCTTAGGCGCGGCGCTAGCGGGGGGCGGGGTCTATGAGCAGTTCTTC. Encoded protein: CASSLGAALAGGGVYEQFF.

The CDR3 nucleotides read TGTGCCAGCAGTGAACAGGGGGCCTACAATGAGCAGTTCTTC. Its translation: CASSEQGAYNEQFF. The rearrangement joins TRBV6-1 to TRBJ2-1; TRBD1 aligns across 7 bases. The CDR3 has 14 amino acids. CDR1 and CDR2 from the germline V gene are MNHNS and SASEGT. Trimming removed 2 bases from V and 2 bases from J; junction bases left unmatched: 0.

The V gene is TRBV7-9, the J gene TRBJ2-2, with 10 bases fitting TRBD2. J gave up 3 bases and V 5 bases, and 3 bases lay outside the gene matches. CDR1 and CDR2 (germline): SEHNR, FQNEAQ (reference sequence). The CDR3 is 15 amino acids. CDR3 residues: CASSERGGDTGELFF. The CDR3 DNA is TGTGCCAGCAGCGAGCGGGGGGGGGACACCGGGGAGCTGTTTTTT.

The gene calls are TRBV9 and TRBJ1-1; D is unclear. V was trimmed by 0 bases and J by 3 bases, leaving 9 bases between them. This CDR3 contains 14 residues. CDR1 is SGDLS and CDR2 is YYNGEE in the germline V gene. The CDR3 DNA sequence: TGTGCCAGCAGCGTAGGCCCGGCGGACACTGAAGCTTTCTTT. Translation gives CASSVGPADTEAFF.

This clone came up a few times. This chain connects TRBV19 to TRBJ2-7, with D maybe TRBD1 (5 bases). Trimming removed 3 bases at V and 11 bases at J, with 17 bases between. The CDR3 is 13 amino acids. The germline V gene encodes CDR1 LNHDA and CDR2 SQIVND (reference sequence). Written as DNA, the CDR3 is TGTGCCAGTAGTATGCTTCTTAGTCAGGGAAAGTACTTC. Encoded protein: CASSMLLSQGKYF.

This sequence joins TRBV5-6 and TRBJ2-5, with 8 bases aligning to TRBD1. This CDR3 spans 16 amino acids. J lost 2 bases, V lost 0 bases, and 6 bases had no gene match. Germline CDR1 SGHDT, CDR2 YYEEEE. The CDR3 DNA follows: TGTGCCAGCAGCTTGGAGACAGGGGCTGTACAAGAGACCCAGTACTTC. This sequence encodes CASSLETGAVQETQYF.

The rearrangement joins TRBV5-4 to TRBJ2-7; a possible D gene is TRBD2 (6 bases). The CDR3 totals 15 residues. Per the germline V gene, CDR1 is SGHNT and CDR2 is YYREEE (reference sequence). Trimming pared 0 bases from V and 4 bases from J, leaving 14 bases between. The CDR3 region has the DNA TGTGCCAGCAGCTTGGGGCCAACGGGGACTTACGAGCAGTACTTC. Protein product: CASSLGPTGTYEQYF.